What follows describes a single TCR beta chain. The data originate from a study of cytomegalovirus exposure and HLA in healthy donors. Study summary: It was reported in a later analysis that the 100 to 150 validation repertoires used the same platform as the 550 to 800 first-cohort repertoires.

V was clipped by 8 bases and J by 7 bases; unmatched bases: 8. This CDR3 has 14 amino acids. Germline CDR1 and CDR2: SGHDN and FVKESK. The protocol was immunoSEQ multiplex PCR, while the TCRdb copy is restricted to in-frame clones and leaves out a portion. Of 65,000 to 95,000 clones in the sample, over 85% were seen once. The sequencing sample was made of PBMCs. The TCR sequence derives from a young woman in good health and CMV-seronegative. The chain recombines TRBV14 with TRBJ2-5; 12 bases map to TRBD2. CDR3: CASSGTSGLGTQYF. Written as DNA, the CDR3 is TGTGCCAGCTCCGGGACTAGCGGGCTGGGGACCCAGTACTTC.